A single sample gave rise to the 12 T cell receptor beta chains below, sequenced in a study of CD8 T cells in Susac syndrome. Random hexamers were used to reverse transcribe an amount of about 0.45 to 1 ug RNA. TCRdb fed the immunoSEQ multiplex PCR reads into MiXCR, producing one record per CDR3 protein. The sample shows about 76,000 distinct CDR3 sequences, 75% to 95% of them seen only once. Sequenced input: CD8+ T cells from PBMCs. All receptors come from a human donor with multiple sclerosis.

The genes are TRBV19 and TRBJ1-1, with 7 positions matching TRBD1. The CDR3 length is 14 residues. Germline lookup yields CDR1 LNHDA and CDR2 SQIVND (reference sequence). V shed 3 bases, J shed 4 bases, and the junction held 5 bases outside the gene matches. As DNA, the CDR3 is TGTGCCAGTAGTATGCAGGGGGGAGGCACTGAAGCTTTCTTT. This translates into CASSMQGGGTEAFF.

This clonotype was recorded once. V gene TRBV28 combines with J gene TRBJ1-3, with TRBD1 matching over 7 bases. Germline CDR1 reads MDHEN; CDR2 reads SYDVKM. V gave up 1 base and J gave up 7 bases; unmatched junction bases: 10. The CDR3 is 16 amino acids. CDR3 sequence reads: CASSLLIGDSFNTIYF. The CDR3 DNA follows: TGTGCCAGCAGTTTATTGATCGGGGACAGTTTTAACACCATATATTTT.

CDR3 bases: TGTGCCAGCAGCATAACCTATGGAGACTACGAGCAGTACTTC. This encodes CASSITYGDYEQYF. The chain has TRBV21-1 and TRBJ2-7. TRBV21-1 is a pseudogene locus. The CDR3 spans 14 residues.

This chain connects TRBV27 to TRBJ1-1; D gene ambiguous. CDR3 length: 13 residues. The germline V and J ends were trimmed by 1 base and 2 bases, with 5 bases remaining between them. Germline V gene lookup returns CDR1 MNHEY and CDR2 SMNVEV (reference sequence). The chain's CDR3 is CASSLWLNTEAFF. The CDR3 nucleotides read TGTGCCAGCAGTTTATGGCTCAACACTGAAGCTTTCTTT.

The chain joins TRBV6-2 or TRBV6-3 to TRBJ2-5; D may be TRBD1 or TRBD2 (5 bases each). Between the trimmed V and J ends, which lost 4 bases and 5 bases, there was a span of 11 bases. The CDR3 is 13 residues long. The germline CDR1 and CDR2 sequences are MNHEY and SVGEGT. The CDR3 DNA sequence: TGTGCCAGCAGTTTCAAAGGGGAGGAGACCCAGTACTTC. This codes for CASSFKGEETQYF.

The J gene is TRBJ1-1, the V gene TRBV7-9; 8 nucleotides agree with TRBD1. V trimming: 4 bases; J trimming: 0 bases; junction bases outside the gene matches: 10. The V gene's germline CDR1 is SEHNR and CDR2 FQNEAQ (reference sequence). The CDR3 runs to 17 residues. In DNA, the CDR3 is TGTGCCAGCAGCTCTCGACAGGGGACCCAAGTGAACACTGAAGCTTTCTTT. It translates to CASSSRQGTQVNTEAFF.

The V gene is TRBV27, the J gene TRBJ2-1, with D maybe TRBD2 (5 bases). The ends were cut back, 3 bases at V and 9 bases at J, with 15 bases in the middle. Looked up from germline, CDR1 is MNHEY and CDR2 is SMNVEV (reference sequence). The CDR3 extends over 14 amino acids. This CDR3 is CASSFGLSGGEQFF. The CDR3 DNA is TGTGCCAGCAGTTTCGGGCTGAGCGGCGGTGAGCAGTTCTTC.

This chain connects TRBV27 to TRBJ1-3; D might be TRBD1 (5 bases). The CDR3 is 13 amino acids. The V end was cut by 4 bases, the J end by 8 bases, with 12 bases between. CDR1 MNHEY and CDR2 SMNVEV come from the germline V gene (reference sequence). The chain's CDR3 is CASSSGLLDTIYF. CDR3 bases: TGTGCCAGCAGTTCGGGACTGCTTGACACCATATATTTT.

J is TRBJ2-7 and V is TRBV6-5; D is possibly TRBD1 (5 bases). Deletions cut 0 bases from V and 5 bases from J, with 11 bases between. The germline V gene encodes CDR1 MNHEY and CDR2 SVGAGI. This CDR3 is built from 14 residues. The CDR3 is CASSYSVQGNEQYF. The CDR3 DNA is TGTGCCAGCAGTTACTCAGTCCAGGGTAACGAGCAGTACTTC.

This clonotype showed up just a few times. The chain links TRBV15 to TRBJ1-2, with D uncertain. CDR3 length equals 14 residues. Looked up from germline, CDR1 is LNHNV and CDR2 is YYDKDF (reference sequence). The ends were cut back, 3 bases at V and 3 bases at J, with 11 bases in the middle. CDR3 nucleotides: TGTGCCACCAGCAGCCCCGGGGAGGACTATGGCTACACCTTC. This sequence encodes CATSSPGEDYGYTF.

This clonotype has only a few counts. The chain is built from TRBV5-1 and TRBJ2-3, with 7 bases that match TRBD1. CDR3 length: 14 amino acids. Germline V CDR1 and CDR2: SGHRS, YFSETQ. The J segment lost 0 bases and the V segment lost 3 bases, leaving 1 base of the junction unmatched. The CDR3 nucleotides read TGCGCCAGCAGCTGGGACAGTAGCACAGATACGCAGTATTTT. Translating gives CASSWDSSTDTQYF.

This clonotype was observed a single time. The chain carries TRBV20-1 and TRBJ1-2; TRBD1 might be the D (5 bases). Germline lookup yields CDR1 DFQATT and CDR2 SNEGSKA (reference sequence). Trimming took 1 base from V and 0 from J, leaving 12 bases between them. The CDR3 has 15 residues. The CDR3 loop reads CSARGGTGSNYGYTF. The CDR3 DNA follows: TGCAGTGCTAGAGGCGGTACAGGATCTAACTATGGCTACACCTTC.